What follows are 14 T cell receptor beta chains derived from one specimen sequenced in a study of T cell responses to AZD1222 COVID-19 vaccine. Libraries were prepared by immunoSEQ multiplex PCR; TCRdb keeps only in-frame clonotypes and omits some of them. The sample shows approximately 73,000 clones, roughly four fifths of them seen only once. Sequenced material: peripheral blood, taken on day 0 of AZD1222 vaccination. These receptors originate from an adult in good health.

The chain couples TRBV6-5 to TRBJ1-1, with D unclear. CDR1 and CDR2 from the germline V gene are MNHEY and SVGAGI. The CDR3 is 13 residues long. The germline V and J ends were trimmed by 4 bases and 1 base, with 7 bases remaining between them. For the CDR3, the DNA is TGTGCCAGCAGTTGGTCGGGGAACACTGAAGCTTTCTTT. Encoded protein: CASSWSGNTEAFF.

The CDR3 DNA reads TGTGCCTGGAGTGGGAGCGGTGACGCCACAGATACGCAGTATTTT. This gives the protein CAWSGSGDATDTQYF. The chain employs TRBV30 and TRBJ2-3; TRBD2 is a possible D gene (5 bases). V lost 1 base to trimming and J lost 2 bases, with 13 bases between them. CDR3 length: 15 residues. Germline V gene lookup returns CDR1 GTSNPN and CDR2 SVGIG (reference sequence).

The table lists this clone with a count of one. The chain has TRBV2 and TRBJ2-3; D ambiguous. The germline V gene has CDR1 SNHLY and CDR2 FYNNEI. This CDR3 is 15 amino acids long. V lost 7 bases, J lost 0 bases, and 14 bases lay in between. The CDR3 DNA follows: TGTGCCAGCATTCTTGTCGGCCCTAGCACAGATACGCAGTATTTT. It translates to CASILVGPSTDTQYF. Full variable domain (rest looked up from reference TRBV2 and TRBJ2-3): EPEVTQTPSHQVTQMGQEVILRCVPISNHLYFYWYRQILGQKVEFLVSFYNNEISEKSEIFDDQFSVERPDGSNFTLKIRSTKLEDSAMYFCASILVGPSTDTQYFGPGTRLTVL.

The chain joins TRBV5-6 to TRBJ2-5, with a tentative D call TRBD1 (6 bases). Germline V gene lookup returns CDR1 SGHDT and CDR2 YYEEEE. V gave up 4 bases and J gave up 5 bases, with 21 bases separating them. The CDR3 runs 16 residues. CDR3 loop: CASSPSSRTARETQYF. The DNA for the CDR3 is TGTGCCAGCAGCCCAAGCTCAAGGACAGCGAGGGAGACCCAGTACTTC.

The chain employs TRBV11-2 and TRBJ1-4, with D perhaps matching TRBD1 (5 bases). The CDR3 is made up of 13 amino acids. V was pared by 5 bases and J by 5 bases, with 9 bases between. Looked up from germline, CDR1 is SGHAT and CDR2 is FQNNGV. CDR3 amino acids: CASSRGRNEKLFF. The CDR3 DNA reads TGTGCCAGCAGCCGGGGACGGAATGAAAAACTGTTTTTT.

This clone occurred a few times. The CDR3 sequence: CACGRGRGNTIYF. The CDR3 DNA reads as TGTGCCTGTGGCAGGGGGCGTGGAAACACCATATATTTT. The V and J genes are TRBV30 and TRBJ1-3, with 8 bases matching TRBD1. The CDR3 covers 13 residues. The V segment lost 6 bases and the J segment 3 bases; nucleotides outside the gene matches: 4. Germline values: CDR1 GTSNPN, CDR2 SVGIG (reference sequence). Variable domain in full (rest from reference TRBV30 and TRBJ1-3): SQTIHQWPATLVQPVGSPLSLECTVEGTSNPNLYWYRQAAGRGLQLLFYSVGIGQISSEVPQNLSASRPQDRQFILSSKKLLLSDSGFYLCACGRGRGNTIYFGEGSWLTVV.

The chain joins TRBV7-9 to TRBJ2-3; tentatively, D is TRBD1 (5 bases). V gave up 5 bases and J gave up 4 bases, with 7 bases separating them. CDR3 size: 12 residues. CDR1 and CDR2 from the germline V gene are SEHNR and FQNEAQ (reference sequence). CDR3 protein: CASSQGSDTQYF. The CDR3 bases are TGTGCCAGCAGCCAGGGATCAGATACGCAGTATTTT.

This chain uses TRBV11-2 with TRBJ1-6; no firm D call. Trimming took off 0 bases at V and 3 bases at J, with 9 bases between the two ends. Germline loops: CDR1 SGHAT, CDR2 FQNNGV. The CDR3 covers 16 residues. DNA of the CDR3: TGTGCCAGCAGCTTAGACGGCCGGGTCTATAATTCACCCCTCCACTTT. Its translation: CASSLDGRVYNSPLHF.

This clone was counted a few times. The V and J genes are TRBV6-5 and TRBJ1-6; the D is unclear. Trimming cost V 5 bases and J 8 bases, with 7 bases left between them. CDR3 length: 12 amino acids. Looked up from germline, CDR1 is MNHEY and CDR2 is SVGAGI. DNA for the CDR3: TGTGCCAGCAGTCTCATCGATTCACCCCTCCACTTT. Translation gives CASSLIDSPLHF.

V and J are TRBV7-6 and TRBJ2-7, with D unclear. The V gene's germline CDR1 is SGHVS and CDR2 FNYEAQ. This CDR3 has 13 residues. Between the trimmed V and J ends, which lost 1 base and 1 base, there was a span of 5 bases. CDR3 residues: CASSLGPSYEQYF. The CDR3 bases are TGTGCCAGCAGCTTAGGACCTTCCTACGAGCAGTACTTC.

J is TRBJ2-1 and V is TRBV7-9; 7 bases line up with TRBD2. V trimming: 5 bases; J trimming: 6 bases; junction bases outside the gene matches: 13. Germline V gene sequence: CDR1 SEHNR, CDR2 FQNEAQ (reference sequence). The CDR3 consists of 16 residues. The CDR3 region is CASSPRGGSAFNEQFF. The CDR3 DNA reads as TGTGCCAGCAGCCCTAGGGGCGGGAGCGCCTTCAATGAGCAGTTCTTC.

The rearrangement joins TRBV5-1 to TRBJ1-1; TRBD1 matches 9 bases. Trimming removed 0 bases from V and 3 bases from J; junction bases left unmatched: 0. This CDR3 has 14 residues. The V gene's germline CDR1 is SGHRS and CDR2 YFSETQ. CDR3 nucleotides: TGCGCCAGCAGCTTGGGGGACAGGGACACTGAAGCTTTCTTT. The encoded protein is CASSLGDRDTEAFF. Full variable domain (missing parts from reference TRBV5-1 and TRBJ1-1): KAGVTQTPRYLIKTRGQQVTLSCSPISGHRSVSWYQQTPGQGLQFLFEYFSETQRNKGNFPGRFSGRQFSNSRSEMNVSTLELGDSALYLCASSLGDRDTEAFFGQGTRLTVV.

This chain uses TRBV5-1 with TRBJ1-1, with no clear D. This CDR3 spans 13 amino acids. The ends were cut back, 4 bases at V and 1 base at J, with 8 bases in the middle. Germline lookup yields CDR1 SGHRS and CDR2 YFSETQ. CDR3: CASSRGPNTEAFF. The CDR3 bases are TGCGCCAGCAGCCGAGGACCGAACACTGAAGCTTTCTTT.

CDR3 protein: CAISPRVNTEAFF. The CDR3 bases are TGTGCCATCAGTCCCAGGGTGAACACTGAAGCTTTCTTT. The rearrangement joins TRBV10-3 to TRBJ1-1; TRBD1 is a possible D gene (5 bases). Trimming shortened V by 5 bases and J by 0 bases, and 7 bases separated the two germline ends. The CDR3 has 13 residues. Germline CDR1 ENHRY, CDR2 SYGVKD.